This TCR beta chain was obtained from a study of cytomegalovirus exposure and HLA in healthy donors. Study observations and caveats: Associated with cytomegalovirus, according to the listing, were approximately 160 TCR beta chains.

Comments on this clone: Its antigen is not identified.

Each donor's status was that of a healthy bone marrow donor. When sampled, the donors appeared nominally healthy, though they likely had unrecorded immune exposures. The PCR employed 60 Vbeta primers together with 13 Jbeta primers. The repertoire was sequenced with immunoSEQ multiplex PCR; TCRdb's copy has only in-frame clones and lacks some. The sample shows about 190,000 clones, around three quarters of them seen only once. Germline CDR1 is MNHEY and CDR2 is SMNVEV (reference sequence). V dropped 7 bases and J dropped 1 base, with 13 bases sitting between them. There are 14 residues in the CDR3. The sequencing input was PBMCs. This clonotype was obtained from a woman under 30 in good health and CMV-seronegative. This chain uses TRBV27 with TRBJ1-1; no firm D call. The CDR3 DNA sequence: TGTGCCAGCATACCGTTAGTCGGGAACACTGAAGCTTTCTTT. Amino acids: CASIPLVGNTEAFF.